This T cell receptor (beta chain) is from a study of blood T cell repertoires in COVID-19. Overall study: Samples came from the United States, Italy and Spain, spanning acute and convalescent COVID-19.

V was clipped by 3 bases and J by 2 bases; unmatched bases: 7. The CDR3 is 15 residues long. Germline V gives CDR1 ENHRY, CDR2 SYGVKD. Produced via immunoSEQ multiplex PCR; TCRdb's table is partial and in-frame only. The sample records approximately 240,000 clones, around nine tenths being singletons. This clonotype was sampled from a woman between 18 and 29 years old who had recovered from COVID-19. The V and J genes are TRBV10-3 and TRBJ2-7; TRBD1 matches 7 bases. Sequencing was carried out using PBMCs or T cells enriched from blood (not recorded which). The CDR3 nucleotides read TGTGCCATCAGTGATTCTGTACAGGGGCCCTACGAGCAGTACTTC. Its protein product is CAISDSVQGPYEQYF.